These 5 T cell receptor beta chains were all obtained from the same sample, sequenced in a study of shared clonotypes between healthy human individuals. The assay was immunoSEQ multiplex PCR, and TCRdb's table has in-frame clones only and misses some. This table has over 850,000 clones, about 84% appearing once. Specimen: memory CD4+ T cells from PBMCs. Subset denoted: CD45RA-negative fraction. The source is a man in his late teens or twenties in good health. Some clones in this sample may be carry-over from other donors' samples.

V is TRBV28 and J is TRBJ1-1, with D possibly TRBD1 on 6 matching bases. Trimming pared 6 bases from V and 0 bases from J, leaving 20 bases between. The CDR3 consists of 17 residues. Germline CDR1 reads MDHEN; CDR2 reads SYDVKM. DNA for the CDR3: TGTGCCAGCAGACCCATTAGGGGGAGTACGGTGAACACTGAAGCTTTCTTT. Protein product: CASRPIRGSTVNTEAFF. Using reference TRBV28 and TRBJ1-1 for the parts outside the CDR3, the full variable domain is DVKVTQSSRYLVKRTGEKVFLECVQDMDHENMFWYRQDPGLGLRLIYFSYDVKMKEKGDIPEGYSVSREKKERFSLILESASTNQTSMYLCASRPIRGSTVNTEAFFGQGTRLTVV.

This rearrangement joins TRBV6-6 to TRBJ2-1; 8 positions match TRBD2. This CDR3 is built from 15 residues. Losses at the gene ends were 5 bases for V and 9 bases for J; bases not matched to a gene: 12. CDR1 is MNHNY, CDR2 SVGAGI, per germline (reference sequence). This CDR3 is CASSPLLREAGEQFF. The CDR3 DNA sequence: TGTGCCAGCAGTCCCCTTCTGCGGGAGGCTGGTGAGCAGTTCTTC.

This chain links TRBV5-1 with TRBJ2-3; perhaps TRBD1 as D (5 bases). Germline loops: CDR1 SGHRS, CDR2 YFSETQ. Trimming stripped 2 bases from V and 0 bases from J, with 7 bases between. This CDR3 spans 14 amino acids. The CDR3 region is CASSFRQSTDTQYF. CDR3 sequence (DNA): TGCGCCAGCAGCTTCCGACAGAGCACAGATACGCAGTATTTT. Full variable domain (outside the CDR3, taken from reference TRBV5-1 and TRBJ2-3): KAGVTQTPRYLIKTRGQQVTLSCSPISGHRSVSWYQQTPGQGLQFLFEYFSETQRNKGNFPGRFSGRQFSNSRSEMNVSTLELGDSALYLCASSFRQSTDTQYFGPGTRLTVL.

The rearrangement links TRBV5-4 to TRBJ2-7, with TRBD1 matching 10 bases. V trimming: 1 base; J trimming: 2 bases; junction bases outside the gene matches: 6. This CDR3 is 16 amino acids long. Germline V gives CDR1 SGHNT, CDR2 YYREEE (reference sequence). In nucleotides, the CDR3 is TGTGCCAGCAGCTTGAGCGACAGGGGGCTGGCCTACGAGCAGTACTTC. As protein: CASSLSDRGLAYEQYF.

The chain combines TRBV30 with TRBJ1-4; 11 positions agree with TRBD1. The trim removed 4 bases at V and 2 bases at J, leaving 12 bases unmatched. The CDR3 has 18 residues. CDR1 and CDR2 (germline): GTSNPN, SVGIG (reference sequence). DNA for the CDR3: TGTGCCTGGACCCCACCAGGACAGGGGGCTTTCACTAATGAAAAACTGTTTTTT. Its protein product is CAWTPPGQGAFTNEKLFF.